This is a list of T cell receptor beta chains from one sample in a study of cytomegalovirus exposure and HLA in healthy donors. Here immunoSEQ multiplex PCR was the method, and the copy in TCRdb shows in-frame clones only, minus some. The sample lists approximately 130,000 clones; 6.5% to 9.5% were seen once. Sequenced sample: PBMCs. These receptors were taken from a woman in her 40s in good health and CMV-seropositive. The CDR3 runs from the conserved cysteine through the conserved F or W. The D gene is left open where the match is weak. Where a row states a size, it is once, few, many or the class of an expanded clone; other rows omit it.

>TRBD1|NA|TRBJ2-5|TRBV10-3|14
TGTGCCATCAGGCCGGACAGGGGCCAAGAGACCCAGTACTTC
CAIRPDRGQETQYF
>TRBD2|once|TRBJ2-3|TRBV7-9|15
TGTGCCAGCAGCTTAGGGCGGGGGAGCACAGATACGCAGTATTTT
CASSLGRGSTDTQYF
>NA|few|TRBJ1-5|TRBV29-1|11
TGCAGCGTTGAAGAGGGCCAGCACCAGCATTTT
CSVEEGQHQHF
>TRBD1|few|TRBJ1-4|TRBV5-1|16
TGCGCCAGCAGCTTTGGTCCCGGGACAGCAAATGAAAAACTGTTTTTT
CASSFGPGTANEKLFF
>NA|few|TRBJ1-5|TRBV7-6|13
TGTGCCAGCACCCAGGGTATCAATCAGCCCCAGCATTTT
CASTQGINQPQHF
>NA|NA|TRBJ1-1|TRBV18|13
TGTGCCAGCTCTACAGGGATAGACACTGAAGCTTTCTTT
CASSTGIDTEAFF
>NA|few|TRBJ2-4|TRBV7-2|15
TGTGCCAGCAGCTTAGCGGTGGGGGGTAAAAACATTCAGTACTTC
CASSLAVGGKNIQYF
>TRBD1|NA|TRBJ1-1|TRBV6-4|13
TGTGCCAGCAGGAGGACAGGGGACACTGAAGCTTTCTTT
CASRRTGDTEAFF
>TRBD2|few|TRBJ2-1|TRBV30|19
TGTGCCTGGAGATTTGGTACTAGCGGGGACTTTAATTTCCACAATGAGCAGTTCTTC
CAWRFGTSGDFNFHNEQFF
>NA|NA|TRBJ2-7|TRBV18|15
TGTGCCAGCTCACCATATAGGGCAGGGGCCTACGAGCAGTACTTC
CASSPYRAGAYEQYF
>NA|few|TRBJ2-7|TRBV27|11
TGTGCCAGCAGTGGACACTACGAGCAGTACTTC
CASSGHYEQYF
>TRBD1|NA|TRBJ1-2|TRBV7-9|15
TGTGCCAGCAGCTCTCACGACAGGGGGCAAAATGGCTACACCTTC
CASSSHDRGQNGYTF
>NA|few|TRBJ2-7|TRBV5-1|15
TGCGCCAGCAGCCCCCGAGGGGGGGACCCCTACGAGCAGTACTTC
CASSPRGGDPYEQYF
>NA|NA|TRBJ2-5|TRBV7-6|13
TGTGCCAGCAGCTCACGGAGCCAAGAGACCCAGTACTTC
CASSSRSQETQYF
>NA|few|TRBJ1-5|TRBV30|13
TGTGCCATGGAAAGAACAGGTGATCAGCCCCAGCATTTT
CAMERTGDQPQHF
>NA|few|TRBJ1-1|TRBV11-1|14
TGTGCCAGCAGCCCGCACCAGGCTGGTACTGAAGCTTTCTTT
CASSPHQAGTEAFF
>TRBD2|few|TRBJ2-7|TRBV27|16
TGTGCCAGCAGTCCCAGACTAGCGGGGTCCTTCTACGAGCAGTACTTC
CASSPRLAGSFYEQYF
>TRBD1|few|TRBJ2-7|TRBV7-9|16
TGTGCCAGCAGTCGAGGCGGACAGGGAGGAAGGGACGAGCAGTACTTC
CASSRGGQGGRDEQYF
>NA|NA|TRBJ1-2|TRBV9|13
TGTGCCAGCAGCATGACTGTCAACTATGGCTACACCTTC
CASSMTVNYGYTF
>NA|NA|TRBJ1-2|TRBV10-3|13
TGTGCCATCAGCTCAGGGGCCTTCTATGGCTACACCTTC
CAISSGAFYGYTF
>TRBD2|few|TRBJ2-3|TRBV5-1|16
TGCGCCAGCAGCTTAACTAGCGGGGCTAGCACAGATACGCAGTATTTT
CASSLTSGASTDTQYF
>TRBD2|few|TRBJ2-5|TRBV7-9|19
TGTGCCAGCAGCTTGGCCCCGGGACTAGCCTGGGGAGGCCCGGAGACCCAGTACTTC
CASSLAPGLAWGGPETQYF
>NA|few|TRBJ2-1|TRBV25-1|15
TGTGCCAGCAGTGGGCGACGGGGTCTTAACAATGAGCAGTTCTTC
CASSGRRGLNNEQFF
>NA|NA|TRBJ2-7|TRBV5-1|14
TGCGCCAGCAGCTCTTTGACAGGCTCCTACGAGCAGTACTTC
CASSSLTGSYEQYF
>NA|NA|TRBJ2-7|TRBV4-2|16
TGTGCCAGCAGCCAGCCCGGTGGGTTGGGCGCCTACGAGCAGTACTTC
CASSQPGGLGAYEQYF
>TRBD1|NA|TRBJ1-5|TRBV5-1|19
TGCGCCAGCAGCTTGGTGGGACAGCTCCCTCCGATTCCTAATCAGCCCCAGCATTTT
CASSLVGQLPPIPNQPQHF
>TRBD1|few|TRBJ1-1|TRBV6-6|15
TGTGCCAGCAGTAGCACCGGGACAGGGGGCACTGAAGCTTTCTTT
CASSSTGTGGTEAFF
>TRBD1|NA|TRBJ1-4|TRBV7-8|14
TGTGCCAGCAGCAACCGGGACAGTTCTGAAAAACTGTTTTTT
CASSNRDSSEKLFF
>TRBD1|NA|TRBJ1-1|TRBV4-2|11
TGTGCCAGCAGTACAGGGGCTGAAGCTTTCTTT
CASSTGAEAFF
>TRBD1|many|TRBJ2-2|TRBV6-1|14
TGTGCCAGCAGCGTTTTACAGGGGTCCGGGGAGCTGTTTTTT
CASSVLQGSGELFF
>TRBD1|NA|TRBJ2-7|TRBV7-9|14
TGTGCCAGCAGCTTGGGACAGGGGGCCTACGAGCAGTACTTC
CASSLGQGAYEQYF
>NA|NA|TRBJ1-4|TRBV7-8|14
TGTGCCAGCAGCCCGACTCAGGGGTCCGAAAAACTGTTTTTT
CASSPTQGSEKLFF
>NA|few|TRBJ2-3|TRBV9|17
TGTGCCAGCAGCCCCCACCTGCGGGGCACAACAACAGATACGCAGTATTTT
CASSPHLRGTTTDTQYF
>NA|few|TRBJ1-2|TRBV30|15
TGTGCCTGGAGTTTTATGGCACCCAGAGGCTATGGCTACACCTTC
CAWSFMAPRGYGYTF
>NA|few|TRBJ1-4|TRBV7-7|15
TGTGCCAGCAGCTTAGGGGGCGGAACTAATGAAAAACTGTTTTTT
CASSLGGGTNEKLFF
>TRBD1|NA|TRBJ1-4|TRBV5-6|17
TGTGCCAGCAGCCTGACAGGGATGGGAGCAACTAATGAAAAACTGTTTTTT
CASSLTGMGATNEKLFF
>NA|NA|TRBJ2-2|TRBV9|19
TGTGCCAGCAGCGTAGCTGGGGCAGGGGCCTACACGAACACCGGGGAGCTGTTTTTT
CASSVAGAGAYTNTGELFF
>NA|NA|TRBJ1-1|TRBV7-3|13
TGTGCCAGCAGCCCCCAAAGTGGGGGGGAAGCTTTCTTT
CASSPQSGGEAFF
>TRBD1|NA|TRBJ2-5|TRBV6-6|15
TGTGCCAGCAGTTCCGGACAGGGATCGGGAGAGACCCAGTACTTC
CASSSGQGSGETQYF
>NA|few|TRBJ1-2|TRBV7-3|13
TGTGCCAGCAGTCCCGACGGGAACTATGGCTACACCTTC
CASSPDGNYGYTF
>NA|NA|TRBJ1-4|TRBV6-1|15
TGTGCCAGCAGTGGACTAAGGGCGCCTAATGAAAAACTGTTTTTT
CASSGLRAPNEKLFF
>TRBD1|NA|TRBJ1-5|TRBV7-8|15
TGTGCCAGCAGCCCAGGGACAGGGATCAATCAGCCCCAGCATTTT
CASSPGTGINQPQHF
>NA|NA|TRBJ1-1|TRBV7-6|15
TGTGCCAGCAGCTTAGATGGCAGACTCGGCACTGAAGCTTTCTTT
CASSLDGRLGTEAFF
>NA|NA|TRBJ2-2|TRBV7-3|15
TGTGCCAGCAGCTTGCAGGGGGGCACCGGCGGGGAGCTGTTTTTT
CASSLQGGTGGELFF
>TRBD1|NA|TRBJ2-1|TRBV6-1|12
TGTGCCAGCTTGACAGGGGGAAATGAGCAGTTCTTC
CASLTGGNEQFF
>NA|NA|TRBJ2-7|TRBV18|14
TGTGCCAGCTCACCGCTGACAGGAAAGTACGAGCAGTACTTC
CASSPLTGKYEQYF
>TRBD1|few|TRBJ1-4|TRBV18|17
TGTGCCAGCTCACCACCAAGCCCGACAGGGAGAAAAGAAAAACTGTTTTTT
CASSPPSPTGRKEKLFF
>TRBD1|few|TRBJ1-2|TRBV5-5|17
TGTGCCAGCAGCTTGAAGGGACAGGTGACAGGGGACTATGGCTACACCTTC
CASSLKGQVTGDYGYTF
>NA|few|TRBJ2-2|TRBV5-1|16
TGCGCCAGCAGCCCAAACAGGGTCTGGGCCACCGGGGAGCTGTTTTTT
CASSPNRVWATGELFF
>TRBD1|NA|TRBJ1-3|TRBV4-2|15
TGTGCCAGCAGCCAGGAATCGGGACAGGGCGACACCATATATTTT
CASSQESGQGDTIYF
>NA|few|TRBJ1-6|TRBV10-2|13
TGCGCCTTGCGCCGGCGGAGTAATTCACCCCTCCACTTT
CALRRRSNSPLHF
>NA|few|TRBJ2-4|TRBV19|14
TGTGCCAGTAGTCCGGGTCGGGGGTCGGGCATTCAGTACTTC
CASSPGRGSGIQYF
>NA|few|TRBJ1-6|TRBV19|16
TGTGCCAGTAGTAGGGCGGGGGGGCCCTATAATTCACCCCTCCACTTT
CASSRAGGPYNSPLHF
>NA|NA|TRBJ2-7|TRBV7-6|14
TGTGCCAGCAGTACGGGGGGCGGGCTGGCTTGGCAGTACTTC
CASSTGGGLAWQYF
>TRBD1|NA|TRBJ1-1|TRBV7-9|15
TGTGCCAGCAGCCCGGTTCAGGGGGCAGGCACTGAAGCTTTCTTT
CASSPVQGAGTEAFF